The 18 T cell receptor beta chains given below trace back to one sample, sequenced in a study of T cell responses to AZD1222 COVID-19 vaccine. The data were produced by immunoSEQ multiplex PCR, yet TCRdb's version contains in-frame clones alone and is incomplete. The sample includes 150,000 to 200,000 clones, 85% to 95% of them seen just once. Here the sequenced sample was peripheral blood, taken on day 0 of AZD1222 vaccination. The source is an adult in good health.

A single count supports this clone. The J gene is TRBJ2-6, the V gene TRBV7-9, with 7 bases identical to TRBD1. The V gene end was trimmed by 1 base and the J gene end by 0 bases; junction bases not matched to a gene: 6. Per the germline V gene, CDR1 is SEHNR and CDR2 is FQNEAQ (reference sequence). The CDR3 runs 18 residues. For the CDR3, the DNA is TGTGCCAGCAGCTTAGGGGGACAGTTGGCCTCTGGGGCCAACGTCCTGACTTTC. This encodes CASSLGGQLASGANVLTF.

The sample holds a few counts of this clone. The chain has TRBV11-2 and TRBJ1-2; 8 positions agree with TRBD1. Germline trimming cut 3 bases from V and 8 bases from J; bases unmatched to any gene: 11. Germline V gene sequence: CDR1 SGHAT, CDR2 FQNNGV. This CDR3 has 15 amino acids. CDR3 DNA sequence: TGTGCCAGCAGCTTGGGGCCGGCGGACAGGGACGGCTACACCTTC. This sequence encodes CASSLGPADRDGYTF.

The chain recombines TRBV5-8 with TRBJ2-7, with 12 nucleotides matching TRBD1. The germline V gene encodes CDR1 SGHTS and CDR2 YDEGEE. The CDR3 spans 14 residues. V shed 4 bases, J shed 5 bases, and the junction held 4 bases outside the gene matches. Here the CDR3 reads CASSKGQGAHEQYF. The CDR3 DNA reads TGTGCCAGCAGCAAGGGACAGGGGGCACACGAGCAGTACTTC.

This chain links TRBV6-5 with TRBJ2-3; 10 nucleotides agree with TRBD2. Germline V CDR1 and CDR2: MNHEY, SVGAGI. V lost 9 bases and J lost 3; bases outside the gene matches: 6. The CDR3 contains 14 residues. CDR3 nucleotides: TGTGCCAGTTCAGCGGGAGGGAGGACAGATACGCAGTATTTT. Its translation: CASSAGGRTDTQYF.

The chain links TRBV4-2 to TRBJ2-1; D is ambiguous. This CDR3 is built from 15 residues. The germline V gene has CDR1 LGHNA and CDR2 YNFKEQ. Trimming took 0 bases from V and 0 from J, leaving 6 bases between them. CDR3 in amino acids: CASSQEQSSYNEQFF. CDR3 DNA: TGTGCCAGCAGCCAAGAACAAAGCTCCTACAATGAGCAGTTCTTC.

This sequence joins TRBV7-9 and TRBJ1-4, with D hard to call. Germline CDR1 is SEHNR and CDR2 is FQNEAQ (reference sequence). CDR3 length: 14 amino acids. Trimming left V 0 bases short and J 8 bases short, with 10 bases between. The CDR3 spells CASSLAVPGEKLFF. As DNA, the CDR3 is TGTGCCAGCAGCTTAGCTGTCCCGGGGGAAAAACTGTTTTTT.

This clone has more than one count but fewer than ten. The rearrangement uses TRBV19 and TRBJ2-7; D gene uncertain. This CDR3 has 13 amino acids. V lost 2 bases to trimming and J lost 6 bases, with 11 bases between them. Germline V gives CDR1 LNHDA, CDR2 SQIVND (reference sequence). This CDR3 reads CASSIIGSGEQYF. DNA of the CDR3: TGTGCCAGTAGTATAATTGGGTCCGGCGAGCAGTACTTC.

The chain combines TRBV13 with TRBJ2-7; 7 positions agree with TRBD1. The CDR3 has 12 residues. In germline, CDR1 is PRHDT, CDR2 FYEKMQ (reference sequence). V lost 4 bases to trimming and J lost 6 bases; unmatched junction nucleotides: 3. The CDR3 region has the DNA TGTGCCAGCAGCTCTCAGGGGGTCGAGCAGTACTTC. Residues: CASSSQGVEQYF.

The sample holds one count of this clone. CDR3 nucleotides: TGTGCCAGCAGAACTCTAGCGGGAGAAGAGACCCAGTACTTC. The encoded protein is CASRTLAGEETQYF. The chain couples TRBV6-6 to TRBJ2-5, with 10 bases identical to TRBD2. This CDR3 contains 14 residues. After removal of 6 bases from V and 3 bases from J, the junction contained 4 bases not matched to a gene. Germline CDR1 MNHNY, CDR2 SVGAGI (reference sequence).

The rearrangement links TRBV19 to TRBJ2-5; 7 bases fit TRBD2. CDR3 length equals 15 residues. CDR1 LNHDA and CDR2 SQIVND come from the germline V gene (reference sequence). The ends lost 7 bases at V and 2 bases at J; junction bases unmatched: 10. CDR3 DNA: TGTGCCAGTACCTCGACTAGCTTTCGTCAAGAGACCCAGTACTTC. Protein product: CASTSTSFRQETQYF.

The chain carries TRBV20-1 and TRBJ2-3; D gene uncertain. Germline values: CDR1 DFQATT, CDR2 SNEGSKA (reference sequence). Trimming took 3 bases from V and 0 from J, leaving 13 bases between them. CDR3 length equals 15 residues. The CDR3 protein is CSASGVHRSTDTQYF. CDR3 sequence (DNA): TGCAGTGCTAGTGGGGTACATAGAAGCACAGATACGCAGTATTTT.

The V call is TRBV6-6, the J call TRBJ2-7, with TRBD2 as a possible D gene (6 bases). Trimming pared 0 bases from V and 6 bases from J, leaving 18 bases between. CDR3 length equals 16 residues. The germline CDR1 and CDR2 sequences are MNHNY and SVGAGI (reference sequence). CDR3 sequence: CASSYSPAGPFSEQYF. CDR3 DNA sequence: TGTGCCAGCAGTTACTCGCCAGCGGGCCCTTTCTCCGAGCAGTACTTC.

The rearrangement joins TRBV15 to TRBJ1-2, with a weak D call TRBD1 (5 bases). CDR3 size: 14 residues. CDR1 and CDR2 (germline): LNHNV, YYDKDF (reference sequence). V shed 3 bases and J shed 4 bases, with 12 bases lying between them. CDR3 sequence (DNA): TGTGCCACCAGCAGGGGCACGGGGCCCTATGGCTACACCTTC. The encoded protein is CATSRGTGPYGYTF. The variable domain in full, completed from reference TRBV15 and TRBJ1-2, reads DAMVIQNPRYQVTQFGKPVTLSCSQTLNHNVMYWYQQKSSQAPKLLFHYYDKDFNNEADTPDNFQSRRPNTSFCFLDIRSPGLGDTAMYLCATSRGTGPYGYTFGSGTRLTVV.

The gene calls are TRBV5-1 and TRBJ1-1, with no clear D. Trimming took 4 bases from V and 3 from J, leaving 4 bases between them. The CDR3 covers 11 residues. CDR1 is SGHRS, CDR2 YFSETQ, per germline. The CDR3 DNA sequence: TGCGCCAGCAGCAAGGACACTGAAGCTTTCTTT. This translates into CASSKDTEAFF.

The chain couples TRBV20-1 to TRBJ2-7; the match to TRBD1 covers 8 bases. This CDR3 is 12 amino acids long. With V trimmed by 3 bases and J by 4 bases, 2 bases remained unmatched. Per germline, CDR1 DFQATT and CDR2 SNEGSKA (reference sequence). CDR3 in amino acids: CSASDRGYEQYF. The CDR3 nucleotides read TGCAGTGCTAGTGACAGGGGTTACGAGCAGTACTTC.

Here the CDR3 reads CASSVFWVAGESTGELFF. The CDR3 DNA sequence: TGTGCCAGCTCAGTCTTCTGGGTAGCGGGAGAGAGCACCGGGGAGCTGTTTTTT. This chain links TRBV18 with TRBJ2-2; 9 bases are shared with TRBD2. Looked up from germline, CDR1 is KGHSH and CDR2 is LQKENI. This CDR3 comprises 18 residues. V shed 5 bases and J 4 bases; nucleotides not matched to a gene: 14.

This chain connects TRBV2 to TRBJ2-1; D possibly corresponds to TRBD1 (5 bases). CDR3 length equals 14 residues. The germline V and J ends were trimmed by 8 bases and 4 bases, with 15 bases remaining between them. CDR1 is SNHLY and CDR2 is FYNNEI in the germline V gene. In nucleotides, the CDR3 is TGTGCCAGCTTGGCGGAGAAGGGGTACAATGAGCAGTTCTTC. Its protein is CASLAEKGYNEQFF.

This rearrangement joins TRBV5-6 to TRBJ2-2; D is undetermined. Looked up from germline, CDR1 is SGHDT and CDR2 is YYEEEE. The CDR3 is 15 residues long. The V gene lost 0 bases and the J gene lost 2 bases, with 8 bases spanning the gap. Here the CDR3 reads CASSLELSNTGELFF. For the CDR3, the DNA is TGTGCCAGCAGCTTGGAACTTAGTAACACCGGGGAGCTGTTTTTT.